This is a list of T cell receptor beta chains from one sample in a study of blood T cell repertoires in COVID-19. Assay used: immunoSEQ multiplex PCR; TCRdb lists only in-frame clones, some missing. The sample has about 130,000 clones; around 85% are singletons. Sequencing was carried out using PBMCs or T cells enriched from blood (not recorded which). The receptor set was obtained from a man aged 50-60 years who had recovered from COVID-19. Both conserved end residues are part of each CDR3. A D gene is named only where the DNA matches it firmly. Rows give clone size only sometimes, using once, few, many, or a class for an expanded clone.

>TRBJ2-2|-|TRBV19|-
CASSRSGGTGELFF
TGTGCCAGTAGCCGATCCGGCGGGACCGGGGAGCTGTTTTTT
>TRBJ2-1|TRBD1|TRBV10-2|-
CASSDTGQVNNEQFF
TGCGCCAGCAGTGATACCGGACAGGTAAACAATGAGCAGTTCTTC
>TRBJ2-1|TRBD2|TRBV7-8|few
CVTSSGGAFNEQFF
TGTGTCACAAGTAGCGGGGGGGCCTTCAATGAGCAGTTCTTC
>TRBJ1-5|TRBD1|TRBV7-9|-
CASSLDRVQPQHF
TGTGCCAGCAGCCTCGACAGGGTTCAGCCCCAGCATTTT
>TRBJ1-5|-|TRBV7-2|-
CASSLDRGSQPQHF
TGTGCCAGCAGCTTAGACCGTGGTAGTCAGCCCCAGCATTTT
>TRBJ2-7|TRBD1|TRBV2|-
CASSGTGRGEQYF
TGTGCCAGCAGCGGGACAGGGAGAGGCGAGCAGTACTTC
>TRBJ1-4|TRBD1|TRBV28|-
CATRTPGQAEKLFF
TGTGCCACCAGAACGCCCGGACAGGCTGAAAAACTGTTTTTT
>TRBJ2-7|-|TRBV7-8|-
CASSLGHRTSSYEQYF
TGTGCCAGCAGCTTAGGGCACAGGACGAGCTCCTACGAGCAGTACTTC
>TRBJ2-1|TRBD2|TRBV7-3|-
CASSLKGTSGGFEQFF
TGTGCCAGCAGCTTAAAGGGGACTAGCGGGGGATTTGAGCAGTTCTTC
>TRBJ2-3|TRBD2|TRBV3-1/TRBV3-2|-
CASSQDVLAGGLSTDTQYF
TGTGCCAGCAGCCAAGACGTCCTAGCGGGGGGACTAAGCACAGATACGCAGTATTTT
>TRBJ1-6|TRBD1|TRBV3-1/TRBV3-2|-
CASSHRGLLHF
TGTGCCAGCAGCCACAGGGGGCTACTCCACTTT
>TRBJ2-5|TRBD1|TRBV7-9|medium-sized
CASSDPDRGRGETQYF
TGTGCCAGCAGCGACCCGGACAGGGGGCGCGGAGAGACCCAGTACTTC